The 18 T cell receptor beta chains below all came from one sample that was sequenced in a study of response to subunit inactivated influenza vaccine. TCRdb analysed the RT-PCR reads with MiXCR anew, one entry per CDR3 protein. The top ten clones hold 10% to 13% of a sample with around 540,000 distinct CDR3 sequences, about 12% of them seen once. This sample comprised PBMCs from blood, obtained on the day of vaccination. The receptors stem from a man aged 50-60 years who received an inactivated influenza vaccine.

This clonotype occurred a few times. This rearrangement joins TRBV3-1 to TRBJ2-7; a possible D gene is TRBD1 (6 bases). The germline gives CDR1 LGHDT, CDR2 YNNKEL (reference sequence). The V end lost 0 bases, the J end lost 2 bases, and 11 bases lay between the germline ends. CDR3 length: 15 residues. The CDR3 spells CASSQDRGFPYEQYF. In DNA form, the CDR3 reads TGTGCCAGCAGCCAAGATAGGGGGTTCCCCTACGAGCAGTACTTC.

The CDR3 reads CASSLGLDTIYF. The CDR3 DNA follows: TGTGCCAGCAGCTTAGGGCTCGACACCATATATTTT. The gene calls are TRBV7-2 and TRBJ1-3; D remains unclear. There are 12 residues in the CDR3. Trimming took 1 base from V and 8 from J, leaving 6 bases between them. CDR1 and CDR2 from the germline V gene are SGHTA and FQGNSA. The variable domain in full, with the rest retrieved from reference TRBV7-2 and TRBJ1-3, is GAGVSQSPSNKVTEKGKDVELRCDPISGHTALYWYRQSLGQGLEFLIYFQGNSAPDKSGLPSDRFSAERTGGSVSTLTIQRTQQEDSAVYLCASSLGLDTIYFGEGSWLTVV.

This sequence joins TRBV7-2 and TRBJ2-2; D not resolved. This CDR3 is built from 14 residues. With 4 bases removed from V and 6 bases from J, the gap between germline ends came to 12 bases. The germline V gene encodes CDR1 SGHTA and CDR2 FQGNSA. CDR3 sequence reads: CASSSLPGAGELFF. The CDR3 DNA sequence: TGTGCCAGCAGCTCACTCCCTGGGGCCGGGGAGCTGTTTTTT. Full variable domain (missing parts from reference TRBV7-2 and TRBJ2-2): GAGVSQSPSNKVTEKGKDVELRCDPISGHTALYWYRQSLGQGLEFLIYFQGNSAPDKSGLPSDRFSAERTGGSVSTLTIQRTQQEDSAVYLCASSSLPGAGELFFGEGSRLTVL.

This clonotype was seen at least ten times. The gene calls are TRBV20-1 and TRBJ1-3; D gene ambiguous. The germline V gene encodes CDR1 DFQATT and CDR2 SNEGSKA (reference sequence). V was cut by 4 bases and J by 0 bases, with 7 bases left in between. The CDR3 contains 13 residues. In DNA, the CDR3 is TGCAGTGCTACCCCGGACTCTGGAAACACCATATATTTT. This translates into CSATPDSGNTIYF.

This clonotype was seen a handful of times. The chain has TRBV28 and TRBJ1-5; the D is unclear. The V gene lost 6 bases and the J gene lost 5 bases, with 8 bases spanning the gap. CDR1 is MDHEN and CDR2 is SYDVKM in the germline V gene. This CDR3 has 12 residues. For the CDR3, the DNA is TGTGCCAGCAGGAAACTATATCAGCCCCAGCATTTT. Its translation is CASRKLYQPQHF.

This clonotype showed up just a few times. The chain carries TRBV7-8 and TRBJ2-1, with D unresolved. V shed 10 bases and J shed 8 bases, with 12 bases lying between them. Germline CDR1 reads SGHVS; CDR2 reads FQNEAQ. The CDR3 runs 11 residues. The CDR3 sequence is CATRHYDEQFF. Written as DNA, the CDR3 is TGTGCCACCAGACATTACGATGAGCAGTTCTTC.

This clonotype came up many times. The gene calls are TRBV12-3 or TRBV12-4 and TRBJ1-1; D gene uncertain. Trimming cost V 6 bases and J 11 bases, with 19 bases left between them. This CDR3 contains 13 residues. This CDR3 reads CASSIDGQNKAFF. For the CDR3, the DNA is TGTGCCAGCAGCATAGACGGCCAGAATAAGGCTTTCTTT.

This clonotype was recorded a few times. The genes are TRBV5-1 and TRBJ2-5; 8 bases are a match to TRBD2. The CDR3 has 13 residues. With 4 bases clipped from V and 5 bases from J, the junction kept 4 bases outside the gene matches. The germline V gene encodes CDR1 SGHRS and CDR2 YFSETQ. CDR3 nucleotides: TGCGCCAGCAGCGTTAGCGGGGAGGAGACCCAGTACTTC. Translated, it gives CASSVSGEETQYF.

This clonotype has more than one count but fewer than ten. The rearrangement links TRBV20-1 to TRBJ1-2, with 7 bases matching TRBD1. V lost 5 bases, J lost 3 bases, and 6 bases stayed unmatched. Germline V lookup: CDR1 DFQATT, CDR2 SNEGSKA (reference sequence). CDR3 length: 13 amino acids. CDR3 sequence: CSADSGTDYGYTF. CDR3 DNA: TGCAGTGCTGACTCCGGGACAGACTATGGCTACACCTTC.

The gene calls are TRBV2 and TRBJ1-6, with a tentative D call TRBD1 (5 bases). The CDR3 runs to 14 residues. Per germline, CDR1 SNHLY and CDR2 FYNNEI. Between the trimmed V and J ends, which lost 4 bases and 5 bases, there was a span of 9 bases. This CDR3 is CASSGGADNSPLHF. DNA of the CDR3: TGTGCCAGCAGTGGAGGGGCCGATAATTCACCCCTCCACTTT. The whole variable domain, filled in from reference TRBV2 and TRBJ1-6, reads EPEVTQTPSHQVTQMGQEVILRCVPISNHLYFYWYRQILGQKVEFLVSFYNNEISEKSEIFDDQFSVERPDGSNFTLKIRSTKLEDSAMYFCASSGGADNSPLHFGNGTRLTVT.

The chain uses TRBV7-2 and TRBJ1-1, with TRBD1 as a possible D gene (6 bases). CDR1 and CDR2 (germline): SGHTA, FQGNSA. Trimming left V 5 bases short and J 5 bases short, with 15 bases between. The CDR3 totals 14 residues. The CDR3 sequence: CASSPRQVSTEAFF. CDR3 DNA sequence: TGTGCCAGCAGCCCCAGACAGGTCTCGACTGAAGCTTTCTTT.

The CDR3 coding sequence is TGCAGTGCCCTACTCGGCCCGAAGGAGACCCAGTACTTC. Amino acid sequence: CSALLGPKETQYF. The rearrangement links TRBV20-1 to TRBJ2-5; no reliable D call. The germline V gene encodes CDR1 DFQATT and CDR2 SNEGSKA (reference sequence). The CDR3 is 13 residues long. V was cut by 6 bases and J by 5 bases, with 16 bases left in between.

At least ten counts were recorded for this clonotype. The V call is TRBV4-1, the J call TRBJ2-1; 15 positions agree with TRBD2. The CDR3 sequence is 20 residues long. The trim removed 0 bases at V and 0 bases at J, leaving 6 bases unmatched. In germline, CDR1 is MGHRA, CDR2 YSYEKL. CDR3 loop: CASSQDPGLAGGSSYNEQFF. The DNA for the CDR3 is TGCGCCAGCAGCCAAGATCCGGGACTAGCGGGGGGAAGCTCCTACAATGAGCAGTTCTTC.

This clonotype was recorded many times. The chain couples TRBV12-5 to TRBJ2-5; D call uncertain. The CDR3 runs 13 residues. V shed 1 base and J shed 2 bases, with 5 bases lying between them. CDR1 LGHNT and CDR2 FRNRAP come from the germline V gene. CDR3 DNA: TGTGCTAGTGGTTTGGACAGTCAAGAGACCCAGTACTTC. This translates into CASGLDSQETQYF.

This chain links TRBV7-2 with TRBJ2-2; 7 bases are shared with TRBD2. V lost 6 bases and J lost 5; bases outside the gene matches: 9. The CDR3 runs 15 residues. Germline CDR1 and CDR2: SGHTA and FQGNSA. The CDR3 spells CASRSGLVETGELFF. CDR3 bases: TGTGCCAGCAGGAGCGGACTAGTCGAGACCGGGGAGCTGTTTTTT.

This clonotype occurred many times. The J gene is TRBJ2-7, the V gene TRBV2, with TRBD2 as a possible D gene (6 bases). The CDR3 has 12 amino acids. CDR1 is SNHLY and CDR2 is FYNNEI in the germline V gene. Between the trimmed V and J ends, which lost 4 bases and 3 bases, there was a span of 7 bases. The DNA for the CDR3 is TGTGCCAGCAGTGGGGGGGACTACGAGCAGTACTTC. Its translation is CASSGGDYEQYF.

In this sample, this clonotype turned up a few times. This chain connects TRBV27 to TRBJ2-7; D might be TRBD1 (7 bases). V was clipped by 0 bases and J by 2 bases, with 14 bases between them. Germline values: CDR1 MNHEY, CDR2 SMNVEV (reference sequence). This CDR3 contains 16 residues. In nucleotides, the CDR3 is TGTGCCAGCAGTTTATCGAGGCGGGACAGAGCCTACGAGCAGTACTTC. This translates into CASSLSRRDRAYEQYF.

This clonotype was counted between two and nine times. The genes are TRBV20-1 and TRBJ1-5, with 9 bases identical to TRBD1. Per the germline V gene, CDR1 is DFQATT and CDR2 is SNEGSKA (reference sequence). The CDR3 has 14 amino acids. V lost 0 bases to trimming and J lost 6 bases; unmatched junction nucleotides: 3. In DNA, the CDR3 is TGCAGTGCTAGAGAATACAGGGGGCGTCAGCCCCAGCATTTT. This codes for CSAREYRGRQPQHF.